A selection of T cell receptor beta chains follows, all from one sample in a study of cytomegalovirus exposure and HLA in healthy donors. Using immunoSEQ multiplex PCR, the repertoire was profiled, and TCRdb retains in-frame clones only, with some absent. The sample comprises some 70,000 clones, roughly 80% of which are singletons, and 3% rests with the top ten. The specimen sequenced was PBMCs. The receptors were sampled from a man aged 25 to 45 in good health and CMV-seronegative. Each CDR3 is given with its conserved first and last residue. D genes are given only for firm matches. Clone sizes are given selectively: once, few, many, or a class where the clone is expanded.

d_gene	v_gene	abundance	j_gene	CDR3aa	CDR3nt
TRBD1	TRBV7-9	NA	TRBJ1-2	CASSIDRDYGYTF	TGTGCCAGCAGCATCGACAGGGACTATGGCTACACCTTC
NA	TRBV30	NA	TRBJ1-2	CAWGPRVPYGYTF	TGTGCCTGGGGTCCCCGGGTACCGTATGGCTACACCTTC
NA	TRBV9	NA	TRBJ2-5	CASSVAVSETQYF	TGTGCCAGCAGCGTAGCAGTTTCGGAGACCCAGTACTTC
NA	TRBV4-1	once	TRBJ1-5	CASSKGLVGRDQPQHF	TGCGCCAGCAGCAAGGGGTTGGTAGGGCGTGATCAGCCCCAGCATTTT
NA	TRBV7-6	NA	TRBJ2-2	CASSLVRSGELFF	TGTGCCAGCAGCTTAGTTCGGTCCGGGGAGCTGTTTTTT
NA	TRBV4-3	NA	TRBJ2-2	CASSQGGNGELFF	TGCGCCAGCAGCCAAGGGGGCAACGGGGAGCTGTTTTTT
NA	TRBV6-5	NA	TRBJ2-1	CASSYSMGAGEQFF	TGTGCCAGCAGTTACTCGATGGGGGCGGGTGAGCAGTTCTTC
NA	TRBV7-2	NA	TRBJ2-3	CASSLVGRPDTQYF	TGTGCCAGCAGCTTAGTGGGGAGACCAGATACGCAGTATTTT
NA	TRBV5-4	NA	TRBJ2-5	CASSLWPSGETQYF	TGTGCCAGCAGCTTGTGGCCCTCGGGAGAGACCCAGTACTTC
TRBD1	TRBV28	NA	TRBJ2-2	CASSPGTGPTGELFF	TGTGCCAGCAGTCCGGGGACAGGACCCACCGGGGAGCTGTTTTTT
TRBD1	TRBV5-1	NA	TRBJ1-2	CASSTGQGDYGYTF	TGCGCCAGCAGCACCGGACAGGGGGACTATGGCTACACCTTC
NA	TRBV9	NA	TRBJ2-6	CASSVGGGSGANVLTF	TGTGCCAGCAGCGTAGGAGGCGGATCTGGGGCCAACGTCCTGACTTTC
NA	TRBV4-3	NA	TRBJ2-2	CASSQEVTDTGELFF	TGCGCCAGCAGCCAAGAAGTGACAGACACCGGGGAGCTGTTTTTT
NA	TRBV28	NA	TRBJ1-5	CASSLEHTGFQPQHF	TGTGCCAGCAGTCTCGAGCACACCGGGTTTCAGCCCCAGCATTTT
NA	TRBV4-3	NA	TRBJ2-3	CASSRNPTGRGPDTQYF	TGCGCCAGCAGCCGAAACCCGACAGGTCGGGGCCCAGATACGCAGTATTTT
NA	TRBV27	NA	TRBJ2-1	CATTRARADNEQFF	TGTGCCACCACTCGAGCGAGGGCCGACAATGAGCAGTTCTTC
TRBD1	TRBV7-2	NA	TRBJ2-2	CASSFDRGVGELFF	TGTGCCAGCAGCTTCGACAGGGGGGTCGGGGAGCTGTTTTTT
TRBD1	TRBV5-1	NA	TRBJ2-3	CASSLSGQGATDTQYF	TGCGCCAGCAGCTTGTCGGGACAGGGGGCAACAGATACGCAGTATTTT
TRBD2	TRBV6-6	NA	TRBJ2-7	CASSYGLAGTYEQYF	TGTGCCAGCAGTTATGGGCTAGCGGGGACCTACGAGCAGTACTTC
TRBD1	TRBV7-8	NA	TRBJ2-3	CASSLVGQGPPDTQYF	TGTGCCAGCAGCTTAGTAGGACAGGGCCCGCCAGATACGCAGTATTTT
TRBD1	TRBV6-4	NA	TRBJ1-4	CASSPGQAPNEKLFF	TGTGCCAGCAGTCCGGGACAGGCACCTAATGAAAAACTGTTTTTT
TRBD1	TRBV29-1	NA	TRBJ1-2	CSVEDRDSYGYTF	TGCAGCGTTGAAGACCGGGACAGCTATGGCTACACCTTC
NA	TRBV6-4	once	TRBJ1-1	CASSEQGNTEAFF	TGTGCCAGCAGCGAACAGGGGAACACTGAAGCTTTCTTT
NA	TRBV7-9	NA	TRBJ1-5	CASSSRGDQPQHF	TGTGCCAGCAGCTCGCGGGGGGATCAGCCCCAGCATTTT
TRBD2	TRBV7-8	once	TRBJ2-7	CASSLYGGGVVYEQYF	TGTGCCAGCAGCTTATATGGCGGGGGGGTCGTATACGAGCAGTACTTC
NA	TRBV6-5	NA	TRBJ2-6	CASSYLSTGANVLTF	TGTGCCAGCAGTTACTTGTCAACTGGGGCCAACGTCCTGACTTTC
NA	TRBV7-2	NA	TRBJ1-5	CASSQDRLRQPQHF	TGTGCCAGCAGCCAAGACAGGTTACGTCAGCCCCAGCATTTT
NA	TRBV7-9	once	TRBJ2-3	CASSFYGGTVADTQYF	TGTGCCAGCAGCTTTTATGGCGGGACGGTGGCAGATACGCAGTATTTT
NA	TRBV2	NA	TRBJ1-5	CASSDRYSNQPQHF	TGTGCCAGCAGCGACAGATATAGCAATCAGCCCCAGCATTTT
TRBD1	TRBV2	NA	TRBJ1-1	CASSERSDRGFGGTEAFF	TGTGCCAGCAGTGAACGTTCGGACAGGGGGTTCGGTGGCACTGAAGCTTTCTTT
TRBD2	TRBV7-8	NA	TRBJ2-1	CASSTLQREFDNEQFF	TGTGCCAGCAGCACCTTACAGCGGGAGTTTGACAATGAGCAGTTCTTC
TRBD1	TRBV11-3	NA	TRBJ1-2	CASSRGQTSYGYTF	TGTGCCAGCAGCAGGGGACAGACAAGCTATGGCTACACCTTC
NA	TRBV29-1	NA	TRBJ2-2	CSALPDRNTGELFF	TGCAGCGCCCTCCCCGACAGGAACACCGGGGAGCTGTTTTTT
TRBD1	TRBV4-2	many	TRBJ1-4	CASSHQTGGALWNEKLFF	TGTGCCAGCAGCCATCAGACAGGGGGCGCGTTATGGAATGAAAAACTGTTTTTT
NA	TRBV28	NA	TRBJ1-2	CASKTVYGYTF	TGTGCCAGCAAAACAGTCTATGGCTACACCTTC
NA	TRBV29-1	NA	TRBJ2-5	CSADRTRETQYF	TGCAGCGCCGACAGGACCCGGGAGACCCAGTACTTC
NA	TRBV19	NA	TRBJ2-3	CASRFWGVAGTDTQYF	TGTGCCAGTAGGTTTTGGGGAGTTGCGGGAACAGATACGCAGTATTTT
NA	TRBV10-3	once	TRBJ1-2	CAISESGDPSGYTF	TGTGCCATCAGTGAGTCGGGAGATCCCTCCGGCTACACCTTC
TRBD1	TRBV30	NA	TRBJ1-2	CAWSGTGRNYGYTF	TGTGCCTGGAGCGGGACAGGGAGAAACTATGGCTACACCTTC
NA	TRBV9	NA	TRBJ2-3	CASSGLAPDTQYF	TGTGCCAGCAGCGGCCTAGCGCCAGATACGCAGTATTTT
NA	TRBV9	NA	TRBJ1-4	CASSGTGILATNEKLFF	TGTGCCAGCAGCGGCACAGGTATTCTAGCAACTAATGAAAAACTGTTTTTT
NA	TRBV6-5	NA	TRBJ1-1	CASSRGGALNTEAFF	TGTGCCAGCAGTCGCGGGGGGGCCTTGAACACTGAAGCTTTCTTT
NA	TRBV15	NA	TRBJ1-2	CATSSRLFRLNYGYTF	TGTGCCACCAGCAGCAGGTTATTCAGGCTTAACTATGGCTACACCTTC
TRBD2	TRBV6-6	NA	TRBJ2-1	CASSKGLAGGNEQFF	TGTGCCAGCAGCAAGGGACTAGCGGGAGGGAATGAGCAGTTCTTC
NA	TRBV7-9	NA	TRBJ1-4	CASSLVSGVGTNEKLFF	TGTGCCAGCAGCTTAGTCTCGGGGGTAGGGACTAATGAAAAACTGTTTTTT
TRBD1	TRBV9	NA	TRBJ1-6	CASSVGGQGVNSPLHF	TGTGCCAGCAGCGTAGGAGGACAGGGTGTTAATTCACCCCTCCACTTT
TRBD2	TRBV27	NA	TRBJ2-1	CASSFSGLAGSQVIRNEQFF	TGTGCCAGCAGTTTTAGTGGACTAGCGGGATCTCAGGTAATCCGGAATGAGCAGTTCTTC
TRBD2	TRBV27	NA	TRBJ2-1	CASSRLRRGGGYNEQFF	TGTGCCAGCAGTCGATTAAGAAGGGGCGGGGGCTACAATGAGCAGTTCTTC
TRBD1	TRBV6-4	NA	TRBJ2-5	CASSATGGRETQYF	TGTGCCAGCAGCGCTACAGGGGGTAGGGAGACCCAGTACTTC
TRBD1	TRBV6-4	NA	TRBJ2-1	CASSPDRGRDNEQFF	TGTGCCAGCAGCCCCGACAGGGGCCGGGACAATGAGCAGTTCTTC
TRBD2	TRBV6-1	NA	TRBJ2-1	CASSASGGSYNEQFF	TGTGCCAGCAGTGCTTCGGGGGGCTCCTACAATGAGCAGTTCTTC
NA	TRBV7-3	NA	TRBJ2-7	CASNLQAGSYEQYF	TGTGCCAGCAACTTACAGGCAGGGTCCTACGAGCAGTACTTC
TRBD1	TRBV5-6	NA	TRBJ1-2	CASSPDRARSGYTF	TGTGCCAGCAGCCCAGACAGGGCCCGGAGTGGCTACACCTTC
TRBD1	TRBV4-2	NA	TRBJ2-7	CASSPADRVISEQYF	TGTGCCAGCAGCCCAGCGGACAGGGTGATTTCCGAGCAGTACTTC
NA	TRBV4-2	few	TRBJ1-2	CASSPPVRDYGYTF	TGTGCCAGCAGCCCGCCGGTGAGGGACTATGGCTACACCTTC
NA	TRBV29-1	NA	TRBJ2-1	CSVESKDWEQFF	TGCAGCGTTGAAAGTAAGGACTGGGAGCAGTTCTTC
NA	TRBV27	once	TRBJ1-6	CASSPRVGQESSYNSPLHF	TGTGCCAGCAGTCCCAGGGTTGGGCAGGAGAGCTCCTATAATTCACCCCTCCACTTT